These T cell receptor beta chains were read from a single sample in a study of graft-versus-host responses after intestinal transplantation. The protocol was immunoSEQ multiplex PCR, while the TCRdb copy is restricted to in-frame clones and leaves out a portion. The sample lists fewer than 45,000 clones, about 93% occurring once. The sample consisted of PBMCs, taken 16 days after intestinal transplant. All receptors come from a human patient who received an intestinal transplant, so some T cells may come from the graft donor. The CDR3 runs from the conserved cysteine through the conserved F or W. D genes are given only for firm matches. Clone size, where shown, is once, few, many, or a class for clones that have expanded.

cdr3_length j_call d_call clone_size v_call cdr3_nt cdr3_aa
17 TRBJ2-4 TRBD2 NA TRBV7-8 TGTGCCAGCAGGGCTGCTAGCGGGAGGGCCGGCACGGACATTCAGTACTTC CASRAASGRAGTDIQYF
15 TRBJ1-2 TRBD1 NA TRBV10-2 TGCGCCAGCAGTGAAGGGACAGTCCACTATTATGGCTACACCTTC CASSEGTVHYYGYTF
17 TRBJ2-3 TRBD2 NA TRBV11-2 TGTGCCAGCAGCTTCCTCAGAAGCGGGACCGGCACAGATACGCAGTATTTT CASSFLRSGTGTDTQYF
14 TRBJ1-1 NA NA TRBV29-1 TGCAGCGTTGGTAAGGACCTTTTTTTTGGTGAAGCTTTCTTT CSVGKDLFFGEAFF
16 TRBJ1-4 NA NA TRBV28 TGTGCCAGCAGTCCTATAACACCCGCAACTAATGAAAAACTGTTTTTT CASSPITPATNEKLFF
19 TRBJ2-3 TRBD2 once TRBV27 TGTGCCAGCAGTATCCTCTGGACTAGCGGGAAAACGAGCACAGATACGCAGTATTTT CASSILWTSGKTSTDTQYF
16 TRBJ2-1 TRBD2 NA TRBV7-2 TGTGCCAGCAGCTTAGCGTTGGGGGAGGGTAGGAATGAGCAGTTCTTC CASSLALGEGRNEQFF
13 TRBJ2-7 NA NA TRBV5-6 TGTGCCAGCAGCTTTGAGGGCCCCTACGAGCAGTACTTC CASSFEGPYEQYF
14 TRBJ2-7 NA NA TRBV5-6 TGTGCCAGCAGCTTAGGGGTGTTCGGGTACGAGCAGTACTTC CASSLGVFGYEQYF
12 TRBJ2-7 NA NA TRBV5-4 TGTGCCAGCAGCGCCGGACTGAACGAGCAGTACTTC CASSAGLNEQYF
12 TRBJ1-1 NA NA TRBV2 TGTGCCAGCAAAGCACAGGTCACTGAAGCTTTCTTT CASKAQVTEAFF
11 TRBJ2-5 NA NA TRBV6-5 TGTGCCAGCAGTGACAGGCTGGACCAGTACTTC CASSDRLDQYF
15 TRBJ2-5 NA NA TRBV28 TGTGCCAGCAGAGTCTTGCGGGGACTTCAAGAGACCCAGTACTTC CASRVLRGLQETQYF
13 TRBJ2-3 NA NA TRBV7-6 TGTGCCAGCAGCTTAGCGCTGACAGATACGCAGTATTTT CASSLALTDTQYF
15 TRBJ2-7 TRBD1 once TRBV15 TGTGCCACCAGCAGAGAAGGACAGGGGCAGGACGAGCAGTACTTC CATSREGQGQDEQYF
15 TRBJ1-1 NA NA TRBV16 TGTGCCAGCAGCCAACGGCAAGTGGGGCACACTGAAGCTTTCTTT CASSQRQVGHTEAFF
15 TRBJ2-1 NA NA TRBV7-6 TGTGCCAGCAGCTTAGCCCGGGACTTCTACAATGAGCAGTTCTTC CASSLARDFYNEQFF
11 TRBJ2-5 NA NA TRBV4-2 TGTGCCAGCAGCCAGGGCCAGACCCAGTACTTC CASSQGQTQYF
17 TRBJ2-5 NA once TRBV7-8 TGTGCCAGCAGCTTGGTACGAGCCAGCGGACCCCAAGAGACCCAGTACTTC CASSLVRASGPQETQYF
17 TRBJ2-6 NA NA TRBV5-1 TGCGCCAGCAGCTTGGGATTTGAGGGGAAGGGGGCCAACGTCCTGACTTTC CASSLGFEGKGANVLTF
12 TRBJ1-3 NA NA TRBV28 TGTGCCAGCAGTTTCGATGGAAACACCATATATTTT CASSFDGNTIYF
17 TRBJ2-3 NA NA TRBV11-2 TGTGCCAGCAGCTCTCTGAGTAGGTCGATGCCCACAGATACGCAGTATTTT CASSSLSRSMPTDTQYF
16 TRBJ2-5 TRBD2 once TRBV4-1 TGCGCCAGCAGCCAAGAGGGAGCTAGCGGCCAAGAGACCCAGTACTTC CASSQEGASGQETQYF
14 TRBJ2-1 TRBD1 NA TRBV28 TGTGCCAGCGGAACGGGACAGGGGGTCAATGAGCAGTTCTTC CASGTGQGVNEQFF
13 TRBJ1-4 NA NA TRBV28 TGTGCCAGCAGTGCGCCCAAGGGTGAAAAACTGTTTTTT CASSAPKGEKLFF
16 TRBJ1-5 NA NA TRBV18 TGTGCCAGCTCACCGGGCGGTGCAGGGAGCAATCAGCCCCAGCATTTT CASSPGGAGSNQPQHF
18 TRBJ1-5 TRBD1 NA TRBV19 TGTGCCAGTAGGACGACAGGGGGCGGCGGGTATAGCAATCAGCCCCAGCATTTT CASRTTGGGGYSNQPQHF
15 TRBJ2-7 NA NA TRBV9 TGTGCCAGCAGCGTAGCGCCAGGGGGAGGCTACGAGCAGTACTTC CASSVAPGGGYEQYF
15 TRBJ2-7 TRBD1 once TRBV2 TGTGCCAGCCAGGTGACCACAGGGGACCCTTATGTGCAGTACTTC CASQVTTGDPYVQYF
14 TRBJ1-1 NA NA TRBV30 TGTGCCTGGAGTGTAGATCACTTTGTCACTGAAGCTTTCTTT CAWSVDHFVTEAFF
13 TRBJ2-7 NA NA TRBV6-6 TGTGCCAGCAGTAATACTCGGTCTTTGGTGCAGTACTTC CASSNTRSLVQYF
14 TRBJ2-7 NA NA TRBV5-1 TGCGCCAGCAGTCCCGGGACAAACTCCTACGAGCAGTACTTC CASSPGTNSYEQYF
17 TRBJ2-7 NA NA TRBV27 TGTGCCAGCAGTTCCGCTGGGGCCCGGGGGACCATCTACGAGCAGTACTTC CASSSAGARGTIYEQYF
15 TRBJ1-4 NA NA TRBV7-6 TGTGCCAGCAGCTTAGCGCCCGGGGTTAATGAAAAACTGTTTTTT CASSLAPGVNEKLFF
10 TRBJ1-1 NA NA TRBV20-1 TGCAGTGCGCCCGGGACAGAAGCTTTCTTT CSAPGTEAFF
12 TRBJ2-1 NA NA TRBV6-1 TGTGCCAGCAGTGACGCGTACAATGAGCAGTTCTTC CASSDAYNEQFF
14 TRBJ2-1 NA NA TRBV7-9 TGTGCCAGCAGCTTAGGGGGCCGTTACAATGAGCAGTTCTTC CASSLGGRYNEQFF
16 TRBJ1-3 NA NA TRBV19 TGTGCCAGTAGTCCGACCTCCAGGGCATCTGGAAACACCATATATTTT CASSPTSRASGNTIYF
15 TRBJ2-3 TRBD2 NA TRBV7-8 TGTGCCAGCGGCGGACTAGCGGGTGGTACAGATACGCAGTATTTT CASGGLAGGTDTQYF
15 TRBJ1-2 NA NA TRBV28 TGTGCCAGCAGTTTAGGGGACGTAGCTAACTATGGCTACACCTTC CASSLGDVANYGYTF
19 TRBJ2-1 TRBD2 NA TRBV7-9 TGTGCCAGCAGCCATCCGGGACTAGCGGGAGGGCCTCAATACAATGAGCAGTTCTTC CASSHPGLAGGPQYNEQFF
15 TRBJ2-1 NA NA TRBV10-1 TGCGCCAGCAGTGACGGAGGACAGTTTTACAATGAGCAGTTCTTC CASSDGGQFYNEQFF
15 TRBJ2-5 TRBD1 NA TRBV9 TGTGCCAGCAGCATTGGGACAGCGACCCAAGAGACCCAGTACTTC CASSIGTATQETQYF
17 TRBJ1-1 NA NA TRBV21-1 TGTGCCAGCAGGTTCCTGCTAGCTACACAATTTCGCACTGAAGCTTTCTTT CASRFLLATQFRTEAFF
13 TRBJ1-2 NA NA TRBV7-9 TGTGCCAGCAGCTTAGTGGGGGGGTATGGCTACACCTTC CASSLVGGYGYTF